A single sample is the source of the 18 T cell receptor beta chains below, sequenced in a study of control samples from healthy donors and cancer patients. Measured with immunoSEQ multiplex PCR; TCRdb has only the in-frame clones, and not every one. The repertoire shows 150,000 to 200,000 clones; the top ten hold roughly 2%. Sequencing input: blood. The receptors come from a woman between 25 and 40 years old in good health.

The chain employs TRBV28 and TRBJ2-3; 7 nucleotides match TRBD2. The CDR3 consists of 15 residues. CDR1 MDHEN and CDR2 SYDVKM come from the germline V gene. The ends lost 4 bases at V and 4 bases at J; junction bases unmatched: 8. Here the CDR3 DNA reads TGTGCCAGCAGTTCCCGGGGGGAGGTAGCAGATACGCAGTATTTT. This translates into CASSSRGEVADTQYF.

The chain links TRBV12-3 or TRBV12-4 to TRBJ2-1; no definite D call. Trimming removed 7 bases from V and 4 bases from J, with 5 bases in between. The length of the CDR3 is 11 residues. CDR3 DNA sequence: TGTGCCAGCACATCTTACAATGAGCAGTTCTTC. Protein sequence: CASTSYNEQFF.

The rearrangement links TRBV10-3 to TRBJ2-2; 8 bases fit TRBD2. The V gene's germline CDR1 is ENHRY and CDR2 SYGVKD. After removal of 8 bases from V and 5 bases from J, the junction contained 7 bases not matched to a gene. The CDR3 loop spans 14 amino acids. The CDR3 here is CAIADGGATGELFF. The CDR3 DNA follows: TGTGCCATCGCGGACGGGGGGGCGACCGGGGAGCTGTTTTTT.

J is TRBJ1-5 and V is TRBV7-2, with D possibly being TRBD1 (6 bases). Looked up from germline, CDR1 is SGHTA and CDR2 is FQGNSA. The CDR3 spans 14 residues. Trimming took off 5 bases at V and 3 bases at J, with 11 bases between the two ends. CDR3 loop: CASSRGQPNQPQHF. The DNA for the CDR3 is TGTGCCAGCAGCCGTGGACAGCCCAATCAGCCCCAGCATTTT.

CDR3 DNA: TGCGCCAGCAGCGCTGGGACAAACACCGGGGAGCTGTTTTTT. This translates into CASSAGTNTGELFF. The rearrangement links TRBV5-1 to TRBJ2-2, with a weak D call TRBD1 (6 bases). The CDR3 contains 14 residues. The V end was cut by 4 bases, the J end by 2 bases, with 9 bases between. The germline gives CDR1 SGHRS, CDR2 YFSETQ.

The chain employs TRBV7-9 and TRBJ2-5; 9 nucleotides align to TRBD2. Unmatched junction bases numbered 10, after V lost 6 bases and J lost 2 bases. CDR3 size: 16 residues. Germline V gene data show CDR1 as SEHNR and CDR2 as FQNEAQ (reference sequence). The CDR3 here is CASSRSGTSIQETQYF. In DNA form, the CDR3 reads TGTGCCAGCAGTCGTTCCGGGACTAGCATACAAGAGACCCAGTACTTC.

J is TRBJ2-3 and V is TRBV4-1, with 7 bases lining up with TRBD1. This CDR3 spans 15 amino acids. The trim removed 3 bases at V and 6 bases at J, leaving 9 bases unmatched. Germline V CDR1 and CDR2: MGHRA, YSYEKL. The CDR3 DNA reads TGCGCCAGCAGCCAGGTTCCCGACAGGGCTGATACGCAGTATTTT. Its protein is CASSQVPDRADTQYF.

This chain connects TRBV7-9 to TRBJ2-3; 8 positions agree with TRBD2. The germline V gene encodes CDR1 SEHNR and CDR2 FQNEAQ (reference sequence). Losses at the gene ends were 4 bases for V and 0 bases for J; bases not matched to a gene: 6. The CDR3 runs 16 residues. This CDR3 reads CASSWKAGASTDTQYF. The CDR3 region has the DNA TGTGCCAGCAGCTGGAAAGCGGGGGCGAGCACAGATACGCAGTATTTT. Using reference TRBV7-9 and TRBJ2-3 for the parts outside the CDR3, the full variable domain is DTGVSQNPRHKITKRGQNVTFRCDPISEHNRLYWYRQTLGQGPEFLTYFQNEAQLEKSRLLSDRFSAERPKGSFSTLEIQRTEQGDSAMYLCASSWKAGASTDTQYFGPGTRLTVL.

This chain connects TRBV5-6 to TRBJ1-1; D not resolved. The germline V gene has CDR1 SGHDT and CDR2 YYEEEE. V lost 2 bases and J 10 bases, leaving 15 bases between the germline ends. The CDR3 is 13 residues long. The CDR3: CASSFVTAPGAFF. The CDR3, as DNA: TGTGCCAGCAGCTTCGTAACAGCGCCGGGAGCTTTCTTT. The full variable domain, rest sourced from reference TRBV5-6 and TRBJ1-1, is DAGVTQSPTHLIKTRGQQVTLRCSPKSGHDTVSWYQQALGQGPQFIFQYYEEEERQRGNFPDRFSGHQFPNYSSELNVNALLLGDSALYLCASSFVTAPGAFFGQGTRLTVV.

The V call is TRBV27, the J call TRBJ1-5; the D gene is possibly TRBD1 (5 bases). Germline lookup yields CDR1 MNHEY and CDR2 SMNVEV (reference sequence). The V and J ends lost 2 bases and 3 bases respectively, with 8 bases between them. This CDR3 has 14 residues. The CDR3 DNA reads TGTGCCAGCAGTTTAGGGGCCTTCAATCAGCCCCAGCATTTT. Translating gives CASSLGAFNQPQHF.

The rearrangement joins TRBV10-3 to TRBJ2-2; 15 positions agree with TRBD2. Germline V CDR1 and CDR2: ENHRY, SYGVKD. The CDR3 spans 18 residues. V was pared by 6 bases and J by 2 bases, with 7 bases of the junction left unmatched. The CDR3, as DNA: TGTGCCATCAGGACCCCGGGACTAGCGGGGGGAAACACCGGGGAGCTGTTTTTT. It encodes CAIRTPGLAGGNTGELFF.

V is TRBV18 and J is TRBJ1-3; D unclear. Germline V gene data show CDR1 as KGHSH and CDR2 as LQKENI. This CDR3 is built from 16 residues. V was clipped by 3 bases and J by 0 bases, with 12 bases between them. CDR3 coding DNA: TGTGCCAGCTCACCTCTGGACCAAGGCTCTGGAAACACCATATATTTT. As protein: CASSPLDQGSGNTIYF.

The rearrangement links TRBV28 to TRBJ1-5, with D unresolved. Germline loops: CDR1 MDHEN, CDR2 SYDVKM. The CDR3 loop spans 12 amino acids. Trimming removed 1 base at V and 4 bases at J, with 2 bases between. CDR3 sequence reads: CASSLLNQPQHF. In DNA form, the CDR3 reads TGTGCCAGCAGTTTATTGAATCAGCCCCAGCATTTT.

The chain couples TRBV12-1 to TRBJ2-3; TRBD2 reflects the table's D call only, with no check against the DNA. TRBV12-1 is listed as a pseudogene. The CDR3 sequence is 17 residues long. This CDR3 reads CAIPRPLAGPGTDTQYF. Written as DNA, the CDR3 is TGTGCCATCCCTCGTCCACTAGCGGGGCCGGGGACAGATACGCAGTATTTT.

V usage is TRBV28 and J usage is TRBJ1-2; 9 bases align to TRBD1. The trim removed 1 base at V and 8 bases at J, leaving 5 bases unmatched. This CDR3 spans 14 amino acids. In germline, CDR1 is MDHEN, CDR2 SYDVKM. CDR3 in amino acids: CASSLSTTGGGYTF. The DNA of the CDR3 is TGTGCCAGCAGTTTATCTACCACAGGGGGCGGCTACACCTTC.

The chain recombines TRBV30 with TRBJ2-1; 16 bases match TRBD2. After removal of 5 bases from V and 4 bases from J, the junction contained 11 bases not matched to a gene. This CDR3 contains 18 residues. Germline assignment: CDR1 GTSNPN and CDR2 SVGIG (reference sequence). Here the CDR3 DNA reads TGTGCCTGGGGCAGGGGACTAGCGGGGGGGCCGTCGTACAATGAGCAGTTCTTC. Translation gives CAWGRGLAGGPSYNEQFF.

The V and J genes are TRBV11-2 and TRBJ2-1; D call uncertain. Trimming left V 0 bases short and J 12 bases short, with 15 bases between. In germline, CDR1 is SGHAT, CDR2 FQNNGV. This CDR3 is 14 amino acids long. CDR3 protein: CASSLDLGIIGQFF. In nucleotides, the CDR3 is TGTGCCAGCAGCTTAGATTTGGGCATAATTGGGCAGTTCTTC.

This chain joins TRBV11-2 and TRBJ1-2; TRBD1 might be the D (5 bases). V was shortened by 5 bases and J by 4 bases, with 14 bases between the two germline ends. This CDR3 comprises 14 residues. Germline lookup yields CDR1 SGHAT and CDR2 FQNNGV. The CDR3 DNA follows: TGTGCCAGCAGCCTAGGGGTTTGGACCTATGGCTACACCTTC. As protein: CASSLGVWTYGYTF.